The clone carrying this TCR beta chain was observed a single time. These data originate in a study of T cell responses to AZD1222 COVID-19 vaccine. Sequenced by immunoSEQ multiplex PCR; TCRdb stores in-frame clones only, minus some. The table records around 96,000 clones, about 89% of them present only once. The CDR3 length is 15 residues. The germline V gene has CDR1 SNHLY and CDR2 FYNNEI. With 1 base removed from V and 2 bases from J, the gap between germline ends came to 9 bases. The sequence came from an adult who received the AZD1222 COVID-19 vaccine. The input for sequencing was peripheral blood, taken 28 days after the second AZD1222 dose. The chain links TRBV2 to TRBJ1-5, with D unclear. CDR3 DNA sequence: TGTGCCAGCAGTGAAGAAGGCATCGGCAATCAGCCCCAGCATTTT. Protein sequence: CASSEEGIGNQPQHF.